Listed below are T cell receptor beta chains from one sample, sequenced in a study of blood T cell repertoires in COVID-19. Using immunoSEQ multiplex PCR, the repertoire was profiled, and TCRdb retains in-frame clones only, with some absent. The sample yields about 100,000 clones, roughly 89% seen once. Sample: peripheral blood. The receptors here all came from a man between 65 and 85 years old with active or convalescent COVID-19. Both conserved end residues are trimmed from each CDR3. Size is omitted from some rows. Given values are once, few, many or a class for expanded clones.

CDR3,V,J,size
ASSQGTGPYEQY,TRBV3-1/TRBV3-2,TRBJ2-7,few
SVPGPGGTGELF,TRBV29-1,TRBJ2-2,NA
ASSPGTGGPSGNTIY,TRBV18,TRBJ1-3,NA
ASSRGQVVNYGYT,TRBV5-1,TRBJ1-2,once
ASNLERVPGELF,TRBV6-5,TRBJ2-2,NA
ASSPPGLAGGELF,TRBV4-2,TRBJ2-2,NA
ASSYSSGGSGNTIY,TRBV6-5,TRBJ1-3,NA
ASSLRGGNVEKLF,TRBV5-6,TRBJ1-4,NA
ASSLTVGVGNQPQH,TRBV5-6,TRBJ1-5,NA
ASSPRDTLSTDTQY,TRBV13,TRBJ2-3,NA